This entry lists 28 T cell receptor beta chains sequenced from one sample in a study of molecular identifiers for immune sequencing clone quantification. From the PCR reads, TCRdb called clonotypes with MiXCR, one entry per CDR3 protein. The sample includes 97,000 or so distinct CDR3 sequences, around 37% of them seen just once. The sample taken for sequencing was naive CD8+ T cells from blood, with Jurkat cell RNA spiked in. Subset given: FACS-sorted CD8+CD4-CCR7+CD45RA+ naive T cells. Every receptor here comes from a human donor in good health. Some libraries in this study had Jurkat cell RNA spiked in.

This clonotype was detected only a few times. The chain employs TRBV28 and TRBJ2-7; TRBD2 agrees at 7 bases. CDR1 is MDHEN, CDR2 SYDVKM, per germline. CDR3 length: 14 amino acids. After removal of 6 bases from V and 3 bases from J, the junction contained 8 bases not matched to a gene. The CDR3 protein is CASSPGLVLYEQYF. The CDR3 coding sequence is TGTGCCAGCAGCCCCGGACTAGTCCTCTACGAGCAGTACTTC. Full variable domain (missing parts from reference TRBV28 and TRBJ2-7): DVKVTQSSRYLVKRTGEKVFLECVQDMDHENMFWYRQDPGLGLRLIYFSYDVKMKEKGDIPEGYSVSREKKERFSLILESASTNQTSMYLCASSPGLVLYEQYFGPGTRLTVT.

This clonotype occurred a few times. The CDR3 DNA sequence: TGTGCCAGCAGTTTATACCTCGGGACAGGGGACCCCTACTACGAGCAGTACTTC. Its translation is CASSLYLGTGDPYYEQYF. This chain joins TRBV28 and TRBJ2-7, with 10 bases identical to TRBD1. The CDR3 has 18 residues. Trimming cost V 1 base and J 3 bases; bases outside gene matches: 12. From germline, CDR1 is MDHEN and CDR2 SYDVKM.

V gene TRBV6-4 combines with J gene TRBJ2-2; D gene unclear. The germline V gene encodes CDR1 MRHNA and CDR2 SNTAGT. The germline V and J ends were trimmed by 2 bases and 0 bases, with 13 bases remaining between them. The CDR3 is 17 residues long. This chain's CDR3 is CASSDPRVVANTGELFF. CDR3 bases: TGTGCCAGCAGTGACCCGAGAGTCGTTGCGAACACCGGGGAGCTGTTTTTT.

This clonotype was picked up many times. The chain employs TRBV15 and TRBJ2-3; D perhaps matches TRBD2 (6 bases). CDR3 length equals 17 residues. Trimming removed 1 base from V and 4 bases from J, with 18 bases in between. Per the germline V gene, CDR1 is LNHNV and CDR2 is YYDKDF (reference sequence). The DNA of the CDR3 is TGTGCCACCAGCAGAGCCCTGGGGGGAGGAATGCCAGATACGCAGTATTTT. Its translation is CATSRALGGGMPDTQYF. Full variable domain (rest looked up from reference TRBV15 and TRBJ2-3): DAMVIQNPRYQVTQFGKPVTLSCSQTLNHNVMYWYQQKSSQAPKLLFHYYDKDFNNEADTPDNFQSRRPNTSFCFLDIRSPGLGDTAMYLCATSRALGGGMPDTQYFGPGTRLTVL.

As concerns this clonotype: Here the CDR3 omits its conserved ending phenylalanine or tryptophan, so a read error is the likely source. The chain recombines TRBV11-2 with TRBJ2-2; D is perhaps TRBD2 (6 bases). The V and J ends lost 6 bases and 4 bases respectively, with 18 bases between them. This CDR3 is 16 amino acids long. Germline assignment: CDR1 SGHAT and CDR2 FQNNGV. CDR3 nucleotides: TGTGCCAGCAGGACTCCCGGGGGAGCGAGCACCGGGGAGCTGTTTCTT. Translating gives CASRTPGGASTGELFL.

This clonotype was seen repeatedly, ten times or more. The V gene is TRBV6-5, the J gene TRBJ2-3; weak D call: TRBD1 (5 bases). CDR3 size: 15 residues. Germline V gives CDR1 MNHEY, CDR2 SVGAGI. The germline V and J ends were trimmed by 1 base and 2 bases, with 10 bases remaining between them. The CDR3 reads CASSYYLTDTDTQYF. Written as DNA, the CDR3 is TGTGCCAGCAGTTACTACCTGACAGACACAGATACGCAGTATTTT.

As to this clonotype: It may be a read error: a sequence one base away is much more abundant. The gene calls are TRBV20-1 and TRBJ2-7; a weak D match, TRBD2 (6 bases). Germline lookup yields CDR1 DFQATT and CDR2 SNEGSKA (reference sequence). With 1 base removed from V and 6 bases from J, the gap between germline ends came to 10 bases. The CDR3 covers 12 residues. The CDR3 nucleotides are TGCAGTGCTAGAGGGACTAACGTCGAGCAGTACTTC. Amino acid sequence: CSARGTNVEQYF.

The chain combines TRBV7-9 with TRBJ1-6; no definite D call. CDR1 and CDR2 (germline): SEHNR, FQNEAQ (reference sequence). The V end was cut by 7 bases, the J end by 11 bases, with 18 bases between. This CDR3 is built from 14 residues. CDR3 bases: TGTGCCAGCACCACGGACCCGCGAGTGACACCCCTCCACTTT. It is translated as CASTTDPRVTPLHF. The whole variable domain, filled in from reference TRBV7-9 and TRBJ1-6, reads DTGVSQNPRHKITKRGQNVTFRCDPISEHNRLYWYRQTLGQGPEFLTYFQNEAQLEKSRLLSDRFSAERPKGSFSTLEIQRTEQGDSAMYLCASTTDPRVTPLHFGNGTRLTVT.

Turning to this clonotype: Just one base apart from a much larger clone, this may be a read error. The DNA for the CDR3 is TGTGCCGGCGGCACGATAGCTTTCTTT. This encodes CAGGTIAFF. J is TRBJ1-1 and V is TRBV7-9; D uncertain. CDR3 length equals 9 residues. V lost 11 bases to trimming and J lost 10 bases, with 11 bases between them. CDR1 SEHNR and CDR2 FQNEAQ come from the germline V gene (reference sequence).

The chain has TRBV12-3 or TRBV12-4 and TRBJ2-3; D call uncertain. V was cut by 2 bases and J by 4 bases, with 10 bases left in between. This CDR3 has 14 amino acids. The CDR3 region has the DNA TGTGCCAGCAGTTTAAGTCTTTATGCAGATACGCAGTATTTT. Amino acids: CASSLSLYADTQYF.

The chain recombines TRBV16 with TRBJ1-1, with a tentative D call TRBD1 (6 bases). From germline, CDR1 is KGHSY and CDR2 FQNENV. The V end was cut by 2 bases, the J end by 7 bases, with 8 bases between. This CDR3 region has 12 residues. The CDR3 sequence is CASSQPQGEAFF. The CDR3 region has the DNA TGTGCCAGCAGCCAACCACAGGGTGAAGCTTTCTTT.

CDR3 loop: CASSPTEGRYTF. CDR3 DNA sequence: TGTGCCAGCAGCCCCACGGAGGGTCGCTACACCTTC. The rearrangement joins TRBV11-2 to TRBJ1-2, with unresolved D. Trimming pared 5 bases from V and 9 bases from J, leaving 13 bases between. This CDR3 is built from 12 residues. Germline CDR1 and CDR2: SGHAT and FQNNGV.

The V and J genes are TRBV7-9 and TRBJ1-1; 8 bases fit TRBD1. With V trimmed by 5 bases and J by 3 bases, 8 bases remained unmatched. The CDR3 is 15 amino acids. The germline CDR1 and CDR2 sequences are SEHNR and FQNEAQ (reference sequence). Written as DNA, the CDR3 is TGTGCCAGCAGCCCGACGACAGGGGACTACACTGAAGCTTTCTTT. It is translated as CASSPTTGDYTEAFF. Full variable domain (outside the CDR3, taken from reference TRBV7-9 and TRBJ1-1): DTGVSQNPRHKITKRGQNVTFRCDPISEHNRLYWYRQTLGQGPEFLTYFQNEAQLEKSRLLSDRFSAERPKGSFSTLEIQRTEQGDSAMYLCASSPTTGDYTEAFFGQGTRLTVV.

The chain carries TRBV12-3 or TRBV12-4 and TRBJ2-1; a possible D gene is TRBD2 (5 bases). The germline V and J ends were trimmed by 3 bases and 5 bases, with 11 bases remaining between them. This CDR3 has 14 residues. The CDR3, as DNA: TGTGCCAGCAGTTTGGGAGAATTCGACAATGAGCAGTTCTTC. Amino acid sequence: CASSLGEFDNEQFF.

The chain combines TRBV19 with TRBJ1-1, with no clear D. V gave up 1 base and J gave up 0 bases, with 6 bases separating them. The germline gives CDR1 LNHDA, CDR2 SQIVND (reference sequence). The CDR3 is made up of 14 amino acids. In DNA form, the CDR3 reads TGTGCCAGTAGTATAGTGGTCCTGAACACTGAAGCTTTCTTT. Translating gives CASSIVVLNTEAFF.

The chain couples TRBV5-8 to TRBJ2-7; D call uncertain. The V gene's germline CDR1 is SGHTS and CDR2 YDEGEE. Trimming cost V 4 bases and J 2 bases, with 13 bases left between them. The CDR3 is made up of 14 amino acids. CDR3 nucleotide sequence: TGTGCCAGCAGCCTGGCTGGTTACCCCTACGAGCAGTACTTC. Encoded protein: CASSLAGYPYEQYF.

For this clonotype: The conserved final phenylalanine or tryptophan is absent from the CDR3, which likely points to a read error. The chain links TRBV9 to TRBJ2-5; D may correspond to TRBD1 or TRBD2 (5 bases each). Germline V gene lookup returns CDR1 SGDLS and CDR2 YYNGEE. The V end was cut by 3 bases, the J end by 4 bases, with 10 bases between. The CDR3 has 13 amino acids. The CDR3 spells CASSARDAETQYI. CDR3 nucleotide sequence: TGTGCCAGCAGCGCCCGGGACGCAGAGACCCAGTACATC.

The chain couples TRBV6-2 or TRBV6-3 to TRBJ1-1; D possibly corresponds to TRBD1 (5 bases). This CDR3 region has 15 residues. Looked up from germline, CDR1 is MNHEY and CDR2 is SVGEGT. The V end was cut by 5 bases, the J end by 0 bases, with 13 bases between. In nucleotides, the CDR3 is TGTGCCAGCAGTGGCCCCGCGGGGGTGAACACTGAAGCTTTCTTT. It is translated as CASSGPAGVNTEAFF.

The chain has TRBV20-1 and TRBJ2-7; 8 bases align to TRBD2. The CDR3 runs 18 residues. Germline assignment: CDR1 DFQATT and CDR2 SNEGSKA (reference sequence). The ends lost 0 bases at V and 2 bases at J; junction bases unmatched: 15. The CDR3 reads CSARDQNPGLAAAYEQYF. CDR3 sequence (DNA): TGCAGTGCTAGAGACCAAAACCCTGGACTAGCAGCGGCCTACGAGCAGTACTTC.

In its sample, this clonotype was seen a few times. The chain employs TRBV29-1 and TRBJ2-3; D not resolved. V lost 7 bases, J lost 0 bases, and 2 bases lay in between. This CDR3 has 10 amino acids. Germline V gene data show CDR1 as SQVTM and CDR2 as ANQGSEA. The CDR3 DNA reads TGCAGCGACAGCACAGATACGCAGTATTTT. Protein product: CSDSTDTQYF.

This clonotype was counted a few times. V usage is TRBV28 and J usage is TRBJ2-7; the D is unclear. Germline CDR1 and CDR2: MDHEN and SYDVKM. The V end was cut by 10 bases, the J end by 2 bases, with 15 bases between. CDR3 length: 13 residues. Here the CDR3 DNA reads TGTGCCACGACCGCAGGCAAGCCCTACGAGCAGTACTTC. Translating gives CATTAGKPYEQYF.

This clonotype has just a few counts. The chain is built from TRBV28 and TRBJ2-2; either TRBD1 or TRBD2 may supply D (5 bases each). Germline CDR1 and CDR2: MDHEN and SYDVKM. The CDR3 is 14 residues long. The V end lost 7 bases, the J end lost 5 bases, and 14 bases lay between the germline ends. The CDR3 DNA is TGTGCCAGCAATGGGGGAGAGGGGACCGGGGAGCTGTTTTTT. Its translation is CASNGGEGTGELFF.

This sequence joins TRBV28 and TRBJ2-7; 7 nucleotides match TRBD1. Looked up from germline, CDR1 is MDHEN and CDR2 is SYDVKM. The CDR3 runs to 12 residues. Losses at the gene ends were 6 bases for V and 3 bases for J; bases not matched to a gene: 2. CDR3 residues: CASRGQLYEQYF. In DNA form, the CDR3 reads TGTGCCAGCAGGGGACAGCTCTACGAGCAGTACTTC.

The chain recombines TRBV9 with TRBJ1-3; D not certain. The CDR3 contains 15 residues. Germline V gene lookup returns CDR1 SGDLS and CDR2 YYNGEE. V lost 4 bases to trimming and J lost 0 bases, with 11 bases between them. The CDR3 protein is CASSLEGASGNTIYF. Written as DNA, the CDR3 is TGTGCCAGCAGCTTGGAGGGAGCCTCTGGAAACACCATATATTTT.

V and J are TRBV7-2 and TRBJ2-7; D possibly corresponds to TRBD2 (5 bases). The V gene lost 5 bases and the J gene lost 12 bases, with 20 bases spanning the gap. Germline CDR1 and CDR2: SGHTA and FQGNSA. The CDR3 is made up of 13 amino acids. In DNA form, the CDR3 reads TGTGCCAGCAGCCCTTTCGAGAGGGATGCGCGGTACTTC. Translated, it gives CASSPFERDARYF.

This clonotype came up a few times. The chain joins TRBV7-9 to TRBJ1-4, with 7 bases that match TRBD1. V was clipped by 5 bases and J by 0 bases; unmatched bases: 6. Germline lookup yields CDR1 SEHNR and CDR2 FQNEAQ (reference sequence). The CDR3 totals 16 residues. The CDR3: CASSLGQDPTNEKLFF. For the CDR3, the DNA is TGTGCCAGCAGCCTCGGACAGGACCCAACTAATGAAAAACTGTTTTTT.

The CDR3 is CSVRGGQNYEQYF. CDR3 nucleotide sequence: TGCAGCGTTAGGGGGGGACAGAACTACGAGCAGTACTTC. The gene calls are TRBV29-1 and TRBJ2-7; TRBD1 or TRBD2 may be the D gene (7 bases each). This CDR3 has 13 amino acids. V was pared by 5 bases and J by 3 bases, with 14 bases between. CDR1 is SQVTM and CDR2 is ANQGSEA in the germline V gene.

The chain joins TRBV28 to TRBJ1-1, with D hard to call. The CDR3 consists of 16 residues. Trimming cost V 4 bases and J 5 bases, with 20 bases left between them. Germline V gene data show CDR1 as MDHEN and CDR2 as SYDVKM. The CDR3 here is CASSSPLTGRGTEAFF. The CDR3 DNA reads TGTGCCAGCAGTTCCCCCCTTACCGGGCGAGGGACTGAAGCTTTCTTT. The variable domain in full, completed from reference TRBV28 and TRBJ1-1, reads DVKVTQSSRYLVKRTGEKVFLECVQDMDHENMFWYRQDPGLGLRLIYFSYDVKMKEKGDIPEGYSVSREKKERFSLILESASTNQTSMYLCASSSPLTGRGTEAFFGQGTRLTVV.